Listed here are 14 T cell receptor beta chains from one sample, sequenced in a study of blood T cell repertoires in COVID-19. Repertoires were generated with immunoSEQ multiplex PCR, while TCRdb's copy carries only in-frame clones and drops some. The repertoire holds 150,000 or so clones, more than 75% seen once, with 15% to 20% in the top ten. What was sequenced was peripheral blood. Receptor source: a man aged 55-75 years with active or convalescent COVID-19.

V usage is TRBV6-4 and J usage is TRBJ1-2; maybe TRBD1 (5 bases). The CDR3 extends over 13 amino acids. Deletions cut 2 bases from V and 6 bases from J, with 10 bases between. Germline V gene sequence: CDR1 MRHNA, CDR2 SNTAGT. Here the CDR3 DNA reads TGTGCCAGCAGTGACAGGGGTTTACATGGCTACACCTTC. Its translation is CASSDRGLHGYTF.

The chain couples TRBV11-2 to TRBJ1-2, with D possibly TRBD1 on 6 matching bases. Germline V CDR1 and CDR2: SGHAT, FQNNGV. There are 14 residues in the CDR3. Between the trimmed V and J ends, which lost 7 bases and 8 bases, there was a span of 20 bases. The CDR3 nucleotides are TGTGCCAGCAAACCCTCACAGGGACTAAGGGGCTACACCTTC. Translated: CASKPSQGLRGYTF.

This clone came up once. The V gene is TRBV6-5, the J gene TRBJ1-5, with 9 bases matching TRBD1. The CDR3 contains 14 residues. Germline V gene data show CDR1 as MNHEY and CDR2 as SVGAGI. J gave up 7 bases and V 0 bases, and 1 base lay outside the gene matches. The CDR3 here is CASSYSGQGQPQHF. The CDR3 DNA reads TGTGCCAGCAGTTACTCGGGACAGGGACAGCCCCAGCATTTT.

The chain employs TRBV19 and TRBJ1-4; 7 positions match TRBD1. The J segment lost 0 bases and the V segment lost 5 bases, leaving 12 bases of the junction unmatched. CDR1 and CDR2 from the germline V gene are LNHDA and SQIVND (reference sequence). The CDR3 consists of 18 residues. The CDR3 DNA sequence: TGTGCCAGTAGTCTGGAGGGGGCATTGTTTGCAACTAATGAAAAACTGTTTTTT. It encodes CASSLEGALFATNEKLFF.

The rearrangement uses TRBV7-6 and TRBJ2-1; 13 nucleotides align to TRBD2. Trimming removed 5 bases from V and 0 bases from J; junction bases left unmatched: 7. The CDR3 is made up of 18 amino acids. From germline, CDR1 is SGHVS and CDR2 FNYEAQ. The CDR3: CASSARLAGGSSYNEQFF. The CDR3 DNA reads as TGTGCCAGCAGCGCAAGACTAGCGGGAGGTTCCTCCTACAATGAGCAGTTCTTC. Filled out from reference TRBV7-6 and TRBJ2-1, the complete variable domain reads GAGVSQSPRYKVTKRGQDVALRCDPISGHVSLYWYRQALGQGPEFLTYFNYEAQQDKSGLPNDRFSAERPEGSISTLTIQRTEQRDSAMYRCASSARLAGGSSYNEQFFGPGTRLTVL.

The gene calls are TRBV6-5 and TRBJ2-3; TRBD2 might be the D (7 bases). The CDR3 has 14 amino acids. V was clipped by 7 bases and J by 4 bases, with 15 bases between them. Germline V gene data show CDR1 as MNHEY and CDR2 as SVGAGI. In DNA, the CDR3 is TGTGCCAGCACCCCTACGGGGGGCCCAGATACGCAGTATTTT. Its translation is CASTPTGGPDTQYF.

The CDR3 spells CASSLGNGFGTEAFF. Written as DNA, the CDR3 is TGTGCCAGCAGCTTAGGAAACGGTTTCGGCACTGAAGCTTTCTTT. This rearrangement joins TRBV7-9 to TRBJ1-1; D is uncertain. Trimming removed 1 base at V and 4 bases at J, with 13 bases between. Germline assignment: CDR1 SEHNR and CDR2 FQNEAQ (reference sequence). There are 15 residues in the CDR3.

V usage is TRBV2 and J usage is TRBJ1-1, with 8 bases identical to TRBD1. V was pared by 4 bases and J by 5 bases, with 9 bases of the junction left unmatched. The germline V gene has CDR1 SNHLY and CDR2 FYNNEI. CDR3 length: 15 amino acids. The CDR3 spells CASSVAGGGSTEAFF. DNA of the CDR3: TGTGCCAGCAGTGTGGCAGGGGGCGGGTCGACTGAAGCTTTCTTT.

This clone was observed once. Written as DNA, the CDR3 is TGTGCCAGCAGCCAAGATCTAGTCTTCTTT. Its translation is CASSQDLVFF. The V call is TRBV14, the J call TRBJ1-1, with D hard to call. The germline V gene has CDR1 SGHDN and CDR2 FVKESK. Trimming cost V 0 bases and J 14 bases, with 7 bases left between them. The CDR3 consists of 10 residues.

The chain's CDR3 is CASSSETGADQPQHF. In DNA form, the CDR3 reads TGTGCCAGCAGCTCAGAGACAGGGGCTGATCAGCCCCAGCATTTT. The V and J genes are TRBV7-6 and TRBJ1-5, with TRBD1 matching 8 bases. V trimming: 4 bases; J trimming: 5 bases; junction bases outside the gene matches: 7. The CDR3 is made up of 15 amino acids. Germline CDR1 and CDR2: SGHVS and FNYEAQ.

This clone has only a few counts. V is TRBV12-3 or TRBV12-4 and J is TRBJ1-1; no clear D gene. The CDR3 sequence is 13 residues long. Trimming removed 0 bases from V and 6 bases from J, with 8 bases in between. CDR3 loop: CASSLARRAEAFF. CDR3 coding DNA: TGTGCCAGCAGTTTAGCCAGGCGGGCTGAAGCTTTCTTT.

The chain recombines TRBV5-6 with TRBJ1-3, with D possibly matching TRBD1 (5 bases). The germline V gene encodes CDR1 SGHDT and CDR2 YYEEEE. The length of the CDR3 is 17 residues. The V gene lost 0 bases and the J gene lost 0 bases, with 13 bases spanning the gap. The CDR3 DNA reads as TGTGCCAGCAGCTTGGTTGGTCAGGGTCCCTCTGGAAACACCATATATTTT. This gives the protein CASSLVGQGPSGNTIYF.

The chain carries TRBV7-9 and TRBJ2-7; 12 bases map to TRBD2. The CDR3 covers 13 residues. Germline trimming cut 5 bases from V and 9 bases from J; bases unmatched to any gene: 5. Germline V lookup: CDR1 SEHNR, CDR2 FQNEAQ (reference sequence). The CDR3 here is CASSDGLAGPQYF. Written as DNA, the CDR3 is TGTGCCAGCAGCGACGGACTAGCGGGACCGCAGTACTTC.

The V and J genes are TRBV18 and TRBJ1-2; D is undetermined. This CDR3 contains 15 residues. V lost 3 bases, J lost 5 bases, and 16 bases lay in between. CDR1 and CDR2 from the germline V gene are KGHSH and LQKENI. The CDR3 DNA reads TGTGCCAGCTCACCGTATGAACCGGGAGCTTATGGCTACACCTTC. As protein: CASSPYEPGAYGYTF.